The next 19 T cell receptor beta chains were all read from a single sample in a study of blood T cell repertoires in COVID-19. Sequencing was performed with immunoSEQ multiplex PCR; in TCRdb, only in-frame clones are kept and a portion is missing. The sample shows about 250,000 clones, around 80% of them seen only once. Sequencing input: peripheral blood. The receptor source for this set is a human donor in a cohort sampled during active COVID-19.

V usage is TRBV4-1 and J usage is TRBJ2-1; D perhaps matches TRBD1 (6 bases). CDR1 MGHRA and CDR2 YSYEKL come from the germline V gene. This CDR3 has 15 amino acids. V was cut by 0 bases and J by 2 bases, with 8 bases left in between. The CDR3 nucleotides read TGCGCCAGCAGCCAAGAGGCAGGGGCCTACAATGAGCAGTTCTTC. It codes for CASSQEAGAYNEQFF.

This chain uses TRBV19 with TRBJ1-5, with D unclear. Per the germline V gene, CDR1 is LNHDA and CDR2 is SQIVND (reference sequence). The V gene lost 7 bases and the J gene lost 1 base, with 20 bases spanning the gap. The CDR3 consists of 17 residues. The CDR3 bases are TGTGCCAGTATTCCAAGGACGGAGGAGTGGAGCAATCAGCCCCAGCATTTT. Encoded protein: CASIPRTEEWSNQPQHF.

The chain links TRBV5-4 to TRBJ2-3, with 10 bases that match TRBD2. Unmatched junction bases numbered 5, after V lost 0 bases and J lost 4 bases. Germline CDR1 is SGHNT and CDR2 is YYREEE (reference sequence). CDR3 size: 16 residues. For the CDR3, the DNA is TGTGCCAGCAGCTTGGAAGCGGGGGGGAGGCCAGATACGCAGTATTTT. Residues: CASSLEAGGRPDTQYF.

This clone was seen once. This CDR3 reads CASSSLLMTGGRNNEQFF. The DNA of the CDR3 is TGTGCCAGCAGTTCCCTCTTGATGACAGGGGGTCGGAACAATGAGCAGTTCTTC. V gene TRBV28 combines with J gene TRBJ2-1; 9 bases align to TRBD1. CDR1 and CDR2 from the germline V gene are MDHEN and SYDVKM. V lost 4 bases to trimming and J lost 5 bases; unmatched junction nucleotides: 15. The CDR3 runs 18 residues.

CDR3 loop: CASSYPPGQDYGYTF. CDR3 DNA: TGTGCCAGCAGTTACCCCCCGGGACAAGACTATGGCTACACCTTC. V and J are TRBV6-6 and TRBJ1-2; maybe TRBD1 (6 bases). Trimming took off 2 bases at V and 3 bases at J, with 13 bases between the two ends. CDR3 size: 15 residues. CDR1 and CDR2 (germline): MNHNY, SVGAGI (reference sequence).

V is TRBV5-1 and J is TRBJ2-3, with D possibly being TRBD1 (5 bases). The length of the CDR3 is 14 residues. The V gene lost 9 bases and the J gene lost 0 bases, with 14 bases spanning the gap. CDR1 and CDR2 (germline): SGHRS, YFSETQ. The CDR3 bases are TGCGCCACGAGAAGAAGGGGTAGCACAGATACGCAGTATTTT. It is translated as CATRRRGSTDTQYF.

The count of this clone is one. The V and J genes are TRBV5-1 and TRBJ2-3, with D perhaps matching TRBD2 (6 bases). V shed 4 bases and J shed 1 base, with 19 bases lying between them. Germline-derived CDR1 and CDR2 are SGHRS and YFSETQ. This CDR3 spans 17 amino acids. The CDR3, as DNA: TGCGCCAGCAGCAGATACCCGACTAGTTCCCGCACAGATACGCAGTATTTT. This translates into CASSRYPTSSRTDTQYF.

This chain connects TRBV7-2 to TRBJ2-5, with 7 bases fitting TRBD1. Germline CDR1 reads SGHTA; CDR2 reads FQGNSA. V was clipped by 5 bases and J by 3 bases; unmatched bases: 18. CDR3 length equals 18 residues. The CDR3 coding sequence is TGTGCCAGCAGCCCACACCCTGCCGGGACAGTGGATAAAGAGACCCAGTACTTC. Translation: CASSPHPAGTVDKETQYF.

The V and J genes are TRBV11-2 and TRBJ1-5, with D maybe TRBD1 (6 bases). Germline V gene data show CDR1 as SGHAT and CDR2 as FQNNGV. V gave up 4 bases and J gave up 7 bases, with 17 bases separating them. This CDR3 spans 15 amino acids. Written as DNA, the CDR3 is TGTGCCAGCAGCTCCCTACAGGGATCAGGGCAGCCCCAGCATTTT. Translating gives CASSSLQGSGQPQHF. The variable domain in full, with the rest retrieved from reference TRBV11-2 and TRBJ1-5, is EAGVAQSPRYKIIEKRQSVAFWCNPISGHATLYWYQQILGQGPKLLIQFQNNGVVDDSQLPKDRFSAERLKGVDSTLKIQPAKLEDSAVYLCASSSLQGSGQPQHFGDGTRLSIL.

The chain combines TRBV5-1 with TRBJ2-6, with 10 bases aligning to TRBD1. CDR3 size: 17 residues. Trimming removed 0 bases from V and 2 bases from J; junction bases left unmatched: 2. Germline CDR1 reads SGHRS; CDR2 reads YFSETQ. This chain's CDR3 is CASSLGQGAPGANVLTF. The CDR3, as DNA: TGCGCCAGCAGCTTGGGACAGGGGGCGCCTGGGGCCAACGTCCTGACTTTC.

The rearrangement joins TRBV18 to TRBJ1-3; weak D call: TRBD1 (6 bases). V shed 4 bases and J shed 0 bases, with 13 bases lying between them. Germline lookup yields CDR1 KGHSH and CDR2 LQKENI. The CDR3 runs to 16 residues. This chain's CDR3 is CASSRLGTSSGNTIYF. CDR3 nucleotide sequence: TGTGCCAGCTCACGCCTCGGGACATCCTCTGGAAACACCATATATTTT.

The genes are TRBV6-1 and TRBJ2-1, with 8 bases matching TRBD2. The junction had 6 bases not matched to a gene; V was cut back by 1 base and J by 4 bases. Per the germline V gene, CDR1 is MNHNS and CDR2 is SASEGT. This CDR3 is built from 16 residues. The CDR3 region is CASSEGRGEPYNEQFF. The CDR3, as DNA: TGTGCCAGCAGTGAAGGGCGGGGGGAGCCTTACAATGAGCAGTTCTTC.

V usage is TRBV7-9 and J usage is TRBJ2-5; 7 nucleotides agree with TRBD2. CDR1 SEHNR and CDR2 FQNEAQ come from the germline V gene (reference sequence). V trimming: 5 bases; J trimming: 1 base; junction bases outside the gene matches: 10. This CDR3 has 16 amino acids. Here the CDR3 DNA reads TGTGCCAGCAGCCGAAGTGGGAGGGCACTCCAAGAGACCCAGTACTTC. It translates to CASSRSGRALQETQYF.

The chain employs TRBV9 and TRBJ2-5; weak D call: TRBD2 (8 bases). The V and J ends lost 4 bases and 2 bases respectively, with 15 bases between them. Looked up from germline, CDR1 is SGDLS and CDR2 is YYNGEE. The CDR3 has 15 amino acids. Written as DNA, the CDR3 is TGTGCCAGCAGCCGGGAGGGACAGAGACAAGAGACCCAGTACTTC. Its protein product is CASSREGQRQETQYF.

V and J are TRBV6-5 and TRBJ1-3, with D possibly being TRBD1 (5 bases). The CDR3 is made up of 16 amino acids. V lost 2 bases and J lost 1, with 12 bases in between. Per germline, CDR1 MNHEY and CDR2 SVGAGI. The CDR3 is CASSYAQDSSGNTIYF. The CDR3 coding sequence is TGTGCCAGCAGTTACGCCCAAGACAGTTCTGGAAACACCATATATTTT.

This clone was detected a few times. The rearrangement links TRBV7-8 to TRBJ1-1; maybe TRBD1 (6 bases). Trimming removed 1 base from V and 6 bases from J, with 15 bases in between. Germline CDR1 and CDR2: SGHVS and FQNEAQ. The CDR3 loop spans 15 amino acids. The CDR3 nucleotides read TGTGCCAGCAGCTTAGTTACAGGGCCTGGGGCTGAAGCTTTCTTT. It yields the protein CASSLVTGPGAEAFF.

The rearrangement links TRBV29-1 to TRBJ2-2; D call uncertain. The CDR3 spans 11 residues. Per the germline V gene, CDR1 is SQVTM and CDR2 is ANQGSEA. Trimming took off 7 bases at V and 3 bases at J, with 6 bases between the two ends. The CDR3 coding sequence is TGCAGCGCCCGTGACACCGGGGAGCTGTTTTTT. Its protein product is CSARDTGELFF.

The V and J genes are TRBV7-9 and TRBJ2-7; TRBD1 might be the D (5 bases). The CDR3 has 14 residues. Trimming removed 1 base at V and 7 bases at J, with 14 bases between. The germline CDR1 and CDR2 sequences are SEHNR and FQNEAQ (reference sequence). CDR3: CASSLDPRAWEQYF. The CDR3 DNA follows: TGTGCCAGCAGCTTAGATCCCAGGGCTTGGGAGCAGTACTTC.

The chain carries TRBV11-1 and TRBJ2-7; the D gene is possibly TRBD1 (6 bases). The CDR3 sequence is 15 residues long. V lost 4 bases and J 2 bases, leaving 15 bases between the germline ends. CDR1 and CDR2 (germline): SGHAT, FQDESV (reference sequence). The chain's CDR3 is CASSWGRGATYEQYF. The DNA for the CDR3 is TGTGCCAGCAGCTGGGGCAGGGGCGCCACCTACGAGCAGTACTTC.